Following are 5 T cell receptor beta chains from one sample sequenced in a study of blood T cells in healthy people across ages (dated by TCRdb to between 2014 and 2017). Preparation of the library involved 5' RACE. Sequenced using an Illumina HiSeq 2500. The second PCR ran for about 7 to 11 cycles and used a J-beta primer mix along with a sample-barcoded 5' primer. TCRdb reprocessing: public reads trimmed at Q25 with fastp, clones called with MiXCR, in-frame beta chains kept. Identical CDR3 proteins give one entry, which carries the most common genes and DNA. The sample table records 250,000 to 300,000 distinct CDR3 sequences; 25% to 30% of these occur just once. 25% to 35% of the sample comes from the top ten. The sample comprised blood. Source of these receptors: a woman in her seventies in good health.

Written as DNA, the CDR3 is TGTGCCAGCAGCTTAGAACTAGCGGGAGGGCCGGAGTTCTTC. Encoded protein: CASSLELAGGPEFF. The rearrangement links TRBV7-9 to TRBJ2-1, with 13 bases identical to TRBD2. V dropped 1 base and J dropped 14; count of bases not matched to a gene: 5. Germline CDR1 reads SEHNR; CDR2 reads FQNEAQ (reference sequence). The CDR3 has 14 amino acids.

This sequence joins TRBV28 and TRBJ2-7; 7 bases are shared with TRBD2. V lost 6 bases to trimming and J lost 3 bases; unmatched junction nucleotides: 8. The CDR3 length is 14 residues. The germline gives CDR1 MDHEN, CDR2 SYDVKM. CDR3 coding DNA: TGTGCCAGCAGGAGCGGGACTAATCGCTACGAGCAGTACTTC. This sequence encodes CASRSGTNRYEQYF.

This clonotype was observed a handful of times. The CDR3 DNA reads TGTGCCAGCAGCCCCTTGGTCAGGGGCTCCTATAATTCACCCCTCCACTTT. It translates to CASSPLVRGSYNSPLHF. This sequence joins TRBV3-1 and TRBJ1-6; the D gene is possibly TRBD1 (6 bases). The CDR3 extends over 17 amino acids. V shed 4 bases and J shed 0 bases, with 13 bases lying between them. Germline CDR1 and CDR2: LGHDT and YNNKEL (reference sequence).

Only a few counts were recorded for this clonotype. The chain employs TRBV6-2 or TRBV6-3 and TRBJ2-1; TRBD2 is a possible D gene (6 bases). This CDR3 region has 15 residues. CDR1 and CDR2 (germline): MNHEY, SVGEGT. Trimming took off 5 bases at V and 9 bases at J, with 20 bases between the two ends. The CDR3 region has the DNA TGTGCCAGCAGTCACCCCGCGGGAAGACTTGGTGAGCAGTTCTTC. Translation: CASSHPAGRLGEQFF.

This clonotype was counted a few times. This rearrangement joins TRBV20-1 to TRBJ2-7; unclear D gene. The germline CDR1 and CDR2 sequences are DFQATT and SNEGSKA (reference sequence). The CDR3 is 13 amino acids. V dropped 6 bases and J dropped 5 bases, with 17 bases sitting between them. The DNA of the CDR3 is TGCAGTGCCCGGGCGTCCGCTCGGAACGAGCAGTACTTC. This gives the protein CSARASARNEQYF.